This TCR beta chain was captured in a study of cytomegalovirus exposure and HLA in healthy donors. Study-level background: The same platform used for the 650 to 850 first-cohort repertoires was also used for the 90 to 150 validation repertoires, as a later analysis reported. General study results and limits: Rarity marked most TCR sequences, yet some public TCRs occurred in many donors. Associated with cytomegalovirus, according to the listing, were 150 to 200 TCR beta chains. It was confirmed in vitro that a few of the CMV-associated chains were specific for CMV antigens.

Turning to this clone: What it recognizes is unknown.

Assay used: immunoSEQ multiplex PCR; TCRdb lists only in-frame clones, some missing. The sample holds roughly 300,000 clones, roughly 88% seen once. The clonotype originates from a woman between 18 and 29 years old in good health and CMV-seronegative. Sequencing was done on a sample of PBMCs.

In nucleotides, the CDR3 is TGTGCCAGCAGCTTGGGACTAGCGGAATACGAGCAGTACTTC. Translating gives CASSLGLAEYEQYF. The V and J genes are TRBV5-4 and TRBJ2-7, with TRBD2 matching 9 bases. This CDR3 is built from 14 residues. The germline V gene encodes CDR1 SGHNT and CDR2 YYREEE (reference sequence). Unmatched junction bases numbered 2, after V lost 0 bases and J lost 4 bases.